This paragraph covers one T cell receptor (beta chain) sequence. This record comes from a study of cytomegalovirus exposure and HLA in healthy donors. Sampled while nominally healthy, donors likely had unrecorded immune exposures. V shed 2 bases and J shed 0 bases, with 11 bases lying between them. Germline V CDR1 and CDR2: MNHNS, SASEGT. The length of the CDR3 is 15 residues. PCR amplification relied on 60 Vbeta primers (plus 13 Jbeta primers). This table comes from immunoSEQ multiplex PCR, and its TCRdb copy is limited to in-frame clones, with some not included. The sample includes about 120,000 clones, 65% to 90% of them seen just once.

The sequence was obtained from a woman in her 30s in good health and CMV-seronegative. Input material: PBMCs. This chain connects TRBV6-1 to TRBJ2-7; no definite D call. CDR3 protein: CASSEQPRSSYEQYF. Here the CDR3 DNA reads TGTGCCAGCAGTGAACAGCCTCGGAGCTCCTACGAGCAGTACTTC.